The 27 T cell receptor beta chains in this list originate from one sample, sequenced in a study of OX40 agonist ivuxolimab in advanced cancers. The data were produced by immunoSEQ multiplex PCR, yet TCRdb's version contains in-frame clones alone and is incomplete. The data show under 80,000 clones, about 89% seen once. Sample: CD4+ or CD8+ T cells sorted from blood, taken in a trial of the OX40 agonist ivuxolimab. These receptors were obtained from an adult with an advanced solid tumor such as melanoma, head and neck, liver or kidney cancer.

V usage is TRBV7-9 and J usage is TRBJ2-3; tentatively, D is TRBD1 (6 bases). Germline assignment: CDR1 SEHNR and CDR2 FQNEAQ (reference sequence). V was shortened by 1 base and J by 2 bases, with 13 bases between the two germline ends. This CDR3 is built from 16 residues. The CDR3 loop is CASSLGGGPPTDTQYF. DNA of the CDR3: TGTGCCAGCAGCTTAGGAGGGGGACCGCCCACAGATACGCAGTATTTT.

The gene calls are TRBV27 and TRBJ1-5, with D perhaps matching TRBD1 (5 bases). V shed 0 bases and J shed 2 bases, with 5 bases lying between them. This CDR3 is built from 14 residues. CDR1 and CDR2 from the germline V gene are MNHEY and SMNVEV (reference sequence). CDR3 in DNA: TGTGCCAGCAGTTTATCGGGGGGCAATCAGCCCCAGCATTTT. Its protein is CASSLSGGNQPQHF.

This sequence joins TRBV4-2 and TRBJ1-5; D remains ambiguous. Trimming removed 0 bases from V and 4 bases from J, with 13 bases in between. CDR3 length: 16 residues. Germline-derived CDR1 and CDR2 are LGHNA and YNFKEQ. The CDR3 nucleotides are TGTGCCAGCAGCCAAGAGGATAGGGCGATGAATCAGCCCCAGCATTTT. Residues: CASSQEDRAMNQPQHF.

V usage is TRBV7-8 and J usage is TRBJ2-1; 8 nucleotides agree with TRBD2. J gave up 4 bases and V 1 base, and 9 bases lay outside the gene matches. CDR3 length: 17 amino acids. The germline CDR1 and CDR2 sequences are SGHVS and FQNEAQ. CDR3 loop: CASSLGVAGFRYNEQFF. CDR3 bases: TGTGCCAGCAGCTTAGGGGTAGCGGGATTTAGGTACAATGAGCAGTTCTTC.

The rearrangement joins TRBV27 to TRBJ2-5; either TRBD1 or TRBD2 may fit D (5 bases each). CDR3 length equals 12 residues. Germline lookup yields CDR1 MNHEY and CDR2 SMNVEV (reference sequence). V was clipped by 8 bases and J by 4 bases, with 11 bases between them. The CDR3 protein is CASRGLGETQYF. The CDR3 nucleotides are TGTGCCAGCCGGGGCCTGGGAGAGACCCAGTACTTC.

V gene TRBV5-1 combines with J gene TRBJ1-5, with D possibly TRBD1 on 6 matching bases. This CDR3 has 15 residues. Germline V gives CDR1 SGHRS, CDR2 YFSETQ. V gave up 1 base and J gave up 5 bases, with 13 bases separating them. The CDR3 bases are TGCGCCAGCAGCTTGCTAGGGGGGGCGGATCAGCCCCAGCATTTT. It encodes CASSLLGGADQPQHF.

The V call is TRBV27, the J call TRBJ1-1; D unclear. CDR1 and CDR2 (germline): MNHEY, SMNVEV (reference sequence). Between the trimmed V and J ends, which lost 2 bases and 1 base, there was a span of 8 bases. The CDR3 is 14 residues long. Here the CDR3 reads CASSLQERNTEAFF. CDR3 DNA: TGTGCCAGCAGTTTACAGGAGAGGAACACTGAAGCTTTCTTT.

This sequence joins TRBV4-3 and TRBJ2-1; TRBD2 agrees at 7 bases. V lost 3 bases to trimming and J lost 0 bases; unmatched junction nucleotides: 8. The CDR3 spans 17 residues. CDR1 and CDR2 (germline): LGHNA, YSLEER. CDR3 DNA sequence: TGCGCCAGCAGCCAGTCCTATAGCGGGCGCTCCTACAATGAGCAGTTCTTC. The encoded protein is CASSQSYSGRSYNEQFF.

The chain links TRBV7-9 to TRBJ2-6; D not certain. V shed 0 bases and J shed 0 bases, with 3 bases lying between them. Germline lookup yields CDR1 SEHNR and CDR2 FQNEAQ (reference sequence). This CDR3 has 15 residues. The CDR3 coding sequence is TGTGCCAGCAGCTTAGCCTCCTCTGGGGCCAACGTCCTGACTTTC. Translation: CASSLASSGANVLTF.

V is TRBV7-3 and J is TRBJ2-3; 11 bases are shared with TRBD2. CDR3 length equals 15 residues. Trimming cost V 0 bases and J 6 bases; bases outside gene matches: 2. Germline V gene sequence: CDR1 SGHTA, CDR2 FQGTGA. CDR3 nucleotides: TGTGCCAGCAGCTTAACGGCTAGCGGGAGGGATACGCAGTATTTT. This gives the protein CASSLTASGRDTQYF.

The chain recombines TRBV28 with TRBJ1-1; D call uncertain. The germline gives CDR1 MDHEN, CDR2 SYDVKM. CDR3 length: 17 amino acids. Trimming pared 4 bases from V and 3 bases from J, leaving 21 bases between. CDR3 sequence reads: CASSWPLLTQAHTEAFF. As DNA, the CDR3 is TGTGCCAGCAGTTGGCCGCTACTAACGCAGGCCCACACTGAAGCTTTCTTT.

The chain recombines TRBV19 with TRBJ2-3; no clear D. This CDR3 is built from 13 residues. CDR1 is LNHDA and CDR2 is SQIVND in the germline V gene (reference sequence). V was cut by 0 bases and J by 7 bases, with 8 bases left in between. The chain's CDR3 is CASSIDLQYTQYF. Here the CDR3 DNA reads TGTGCCAGTAGTATAGATCTGCAGTATACGCAGTATTTT.

The genes are TRBV19 and TRBJ2-1, with TRBD2 identical over 8 bases. The CDR3 has 16 amino acids. J gave up 1 base and V 3 bases, and 5 bases lay outside the gene matches. The germline V gene encodes CDR1 LNHDA and CDR2 SQIVND (reference sequence). The CDR3 spells CASSIVAGHSYNEQFF. CDR3 sequence (DNA): TGTGCCAGTAGTATTGTAGCGGGACATTCCTACAATGAGCAGTTCTTC.

The chain links TRBV28 to TRBJ1-5; 7 bases line up with TRBD1. Germline trimming cut 6 bases from V and 3 bases from J; bases unmatched to any gene: 8. This CDR3 is built from 15 residues. Per germline, CDR1 MDHEN and CDR2 SYDVKM. The CDR3 DNA is TGTGCCAGCAGCCTGGACAGGTGGATCAATCAGCCCCAGCATTTT. It yields the protein CASSLDRWINQPQHF.

The chain joins TRBV7-9 to TRBJ1-1; tentative D call: TRBD1 (5 bases). V shed 2 bases and J shed 5 bases, with 12 bases lying between them. The germline V gene has CDR1 SEHNR and CDR2 FQNEAQ (reference sequence). The CDR3 extends over 14 amino acids. The DNA of the CDR3 is TGTGCCAGCAGCTTATCGGGGGGTGGTACTGAAGCTTTCTTT. It codes for CASSLSGGGTEAFF.

This clone turned up a few times. V is TRBV18 and J is TRBJ2-7; D not certain. The V end was cut by 3 bases, the J end by 2 bases, with 5 bases between. The CDR3 runs 12 residues. CDR1 and CDR2 from the germline V gene are KGHSH and LQKENI. DNA for the CDR3: TGTGCCAGCTCACCGGAAACCTACGAGCAGTACTTC. Its protein is CASSPETYEQYF. Supplemented by reference TRBV18 and TRBJ2-7, the full variable domain reads NAGVMQNPRHLVRRRGQEARLRCSPMKGHSHVYWYRQLPEEGLKFMVYLQKENIIDESGMPKERFSAEFPKEGPSILRIQQVVRGDSAAYFCASSPETYEQYFGPGTRLTVT.

The chain carries TRBV4-3 and TRBJ2-7; TRBD2 aligns across 9 bases. Germline trimming cut 0 bases from V and 3 bases from J; bases unmatched to any gene: 6. The CDR3 runs to 16 residues. Germline CDR1 and CDR2: LGHNA and YSLEER. The CDR3 DNA sequence: TGCGCCAGCAGCCAAGACATTAGCGGGGGCGACTACGAGCAGTACTTC. Its translation is CASSQDISGGDYEQYF.

The rearrangement uses TRBV27 and TRBJ2-1; the D is unclear. The germline V and J ends were trimmed by 5 bases and 5 bases, with 13 bases remaining between them. The CDR3 is 14 amino acids. Germline V gene data show CDR1 as MNHEY and CDR2 as SMNVEV (reference sequence). CDR3 sequence reads: CASSPQRKNNEQFF. CDR3 DNA sequence: TGTGCCAGCAGTCCTCAGCGAAAAAACAATGAGCAGTTCTTC.

This sequence joins TRBV4-2 and TRBJ2-2, with a weak D call TRBD2 (5 bases). Per the germline V gene, CDR1 is LGHNA and CDR2 is YNFKEQ. V lost 0 bases and J lost 5, with 10 bases in between. This CDR3 region has 15 residues. CDR3 coding DNA: TGTGCCAGCAGCCAAGAGCGGGCATGGACCGGGGAGCTGTTTTTT. This encodes CASSQERAWTGELFF.

The J gene is TRBJ2-7, the V gene TRBV28; D gene ambiguous. This CDR3 is built from 16 residues. Deletions cut 1 base from V and 0 bases from J, with 13 bases between. CDR1 MDHEN and CDR2 SYDVKM come from the germline V gene. CDR3 bases: TGTGCCAGCAGTTTATCTGAGGACGTTCTCTCCTACGAGCAGTACTTC. Residues: CASSLSEDVLSYEQYF.

This chain connects TRBV28 to TRBJ1-4; tentatively, D is TRBD1 (6 bases). The germline V gene encodes CDR1 MDHEN and CDR2 SYDVKM. CDR3 length: 15 residues. The V end lost 6 bases, the J end lost 3 bases, and 14 bases lay between the germline ends. CDR3 DNA sequence: TGTGCCAGCAGCCCTAACAGGGATGCTAATGAAAAACTGTTTTTT. It codes for CASSPNRDANEKLFF.

This chain uses TRBV28 with TRBJ2-7, with D possibly being TRBD1 (5 bases). The germline V gene has CDR1 MDHEN and CDR2 SYDVKM. The CDR3 has 17 residues. V was pared by 4 bases and J by 0 bases, with 19 bases between. CDR3 DNA: TGTGCCAGCAGTTCCCTCGCGGAGCAAAGGGGCTCCTACGAGCAGTACTTC. Translating it yields CASSSLAEQRGSYEQYF.

The chain uses TRBV5-6 and TRBJ2-3; D might be TRBD1 or TRBD2, each matching 5 bases. V was pared by 4 bases and J by 4 bases, with 13 bases between. The CDR3 loop spans 14 amino acids. Per germline, CDR1 SGHDT and CDR2 YYEEEE. Written as DNA, the CDR3 is TGTGCCAGCAGCGTGGGGGTGGGCGCAGATACGCAGTATTTT. Protein sequence: CASSVGVGADTQYF.

The CDR3 is CASSLLSGLFGDGYTF. The CDR3 DNA is TGTGCCAGCAGCTTGCTTTCAGGGCTTTTTGGGGATGGCTACACCTTC. This chain links TRBV5-6 with TRBJ1-2; tentative D call: TRBD1 (5 bases). The length of the CDR3 is 16 residues. The germline V gene has CDR1 SGHDT and CDR2 YYEEEE. The germline V and J ends were trimmed by 1 base and 6 bases, with 19 bases remaining between them.

The chain employs TRBV27 and TRBJ2-6; TRBD2 is a possible D gene (5 bases). The CDR3 has 15 residues. V lost 5 bases to trimming and J lost 4 bases, with 12 bases between them. From germline, CDR1 is MNHEY and CDR2 SMNVEV (reference sequence). The CDR3 DNA reads as TGTGCCAGCAGTCTAGTCGGGATGGGGGCCAACGTCCTGACTTTC. It is translated as CASSLVGMGANVLTF.

The chain carries TRBV2 and TRBJ2-2; 12 bases map to TRBD2. Losses at the gene ends were 7 bases for V and 0 bases for J; bases not matched to a gene: 6. CDR3 size: 17 residues. Germline CDR1 and CDR2: SNHLY and FYNNEI. DNA for the CDR3: TGTGCCAGCATGGAACTAGCGGGGGGCGCGAACACCGGGGAGCTGTTTTTT. This codes for CASMELAGGANTGELFF.

V gene TRBV7-8 combines with J gene TRBJ2-7; unclear D gene. The CDR3 runs 14 residues. Germline CDR1 SGHVS, CDR2 FQNEAQ. The V gene lost 1 base and the J gene lost 0 bases, with 7 bases spanning the gap. The CDR3 protein is CASSLGISSYEQYF. The DNA of the CDR3 is TGTGCCAGCAGCTTAGGAATTAGCTCCTACGAGCAGTACTTC.